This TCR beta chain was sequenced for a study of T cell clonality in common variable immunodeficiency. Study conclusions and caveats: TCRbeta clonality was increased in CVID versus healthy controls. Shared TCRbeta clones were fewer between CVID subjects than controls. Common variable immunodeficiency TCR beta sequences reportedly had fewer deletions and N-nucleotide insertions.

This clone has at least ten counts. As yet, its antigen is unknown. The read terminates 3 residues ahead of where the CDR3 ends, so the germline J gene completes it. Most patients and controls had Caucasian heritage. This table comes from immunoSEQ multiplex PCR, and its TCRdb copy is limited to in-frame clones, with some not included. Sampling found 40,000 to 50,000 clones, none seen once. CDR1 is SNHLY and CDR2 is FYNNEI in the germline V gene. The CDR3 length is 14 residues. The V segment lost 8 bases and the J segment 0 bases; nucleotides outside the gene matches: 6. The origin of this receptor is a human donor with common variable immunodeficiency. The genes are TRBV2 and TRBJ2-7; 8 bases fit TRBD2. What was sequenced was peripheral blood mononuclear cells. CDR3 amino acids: CASGERGPSYEQYF. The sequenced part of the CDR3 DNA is TGTGCCAGCGGAGAGCGGGGGCCCTCCTACGAG.